The 26 T cell receptor beta chains below were found in one sample sequenced in a study of blood T cell repertoires in COVID-19. Repertoires were generated with immunoSEQ multiplex PCR, while TCRdb's copy carries only in-frame clones and drops some. The sample lists 150,000 to 200,000 clones, 70% to 85% seen once, with 7% in the top ten. The sequencing input was peripheral blood. These receptors all come from a woman between 40 and 55 years old with COVID-19, enrolled during active disease.

The gene calls are TRBV2 and TRBJ2-1; D gene uncertain. V shed 7 bases and J shed 0 bases, with 13 bases lying between them. CDR1 and CDR2 (germline): SNHLY, FYNNEI. The CDR3 spans 15 residues. The CDR3 loop reads CASNQRATSYNEQFF. The CDR3 DNA reads TGTGCCAGCAATCAGCGCGCTACCTCCTACAATGAGCAGTTCTTC.

V gene TRBV2 combines with J gene TRBJ2-5; perhaps TRBD1 as D (5 bases). Looked up from germline, CDR1 is SNHLY and CDR2 is FYNNEI. V gave up 7 bases and J gave up 4 bases, with 16 bases separating them. The CDR3 has 14 residues. The CDR3, as DNA: TGTGCCAGCAAGGAAACTTCAAGGGGAGAGACCCAGTACTTC. Its protein product is CASKETSRGETQYF.

This clone was detected ten times or more. V gene TRBV3-1 (or the pseudogene TRBV3-2) combines with J gene TRBJ2-7, with TRBD2 identical over 11 bases. This CDR3 contains 15 residues. V dropped 5 bases and J dropped 3; count of bases not matched to a gene: 6. CDR1 is LGHDT, CDR2 YNNKEL, per germline (reference sequence). CDR3 sequence (DNA): TGTGCCAGCAGCGAAACTAGCGGGAGACTCTACGAGCAGTACTTC. It yields the protein CASSETSGRLYEQYF.

V gene TRBV5-8 combines with J gene TRBJ2-7; tentative D call: TRBD1 (6 bases). Germline CDR1 is SGHTS and CDR2 is YDEGEE. V was clipped by 7 bases and J by 0 bases, with 17 bases between them. The CDR3 spans 15 residues. CDR3 in amino acids: CASLYLDRISYEQYF. CDR3 coding DNA: TGTGCCAGCCTATATCTCGACAGGATCTCCTACGAGCAGTACTTC.

The V call is TRBV10-2, the J call TRBJ1-3, with TRBD1 matching over 10 bases. Germline V CDR1 and CDR2: WSHSY, SAAADI. The trim removed 6 bases at V and 0 bases at J, leaving 2 bases unmatched. CDR3 length: 15 residues. This chain's CDR3 is CASSRTGGSGNTIYF. CDR3 nucleotide sequence: TGCGCCAGCAGCAGGACAGGGGGCTCTGGAAACACCATATATTTT.

The chain employs TRBV10-3 and TRBJ2-1; 9 nucleotides agree with TRBD2. Germline lookup yields CDR1 ENHRY and CDR2 SYGVKD. This CDR3 has 15 amino acids. V lost 8 bases to trimming and J lost 9 bases; unmatched junction nucleotides: 14. CDR3 DNA: TGTGCCATCGGGGGGGTAGCGGGAGTGTCGGGTGAGCAGTTCTTC. This gives the protein CAIGGVAGVSGEQFF.

Here the CDR3 DNA reads TGTGCCAGCAGCGCCCACACCACCGGGACAGGGGAAATGAGTGGCTACACCTTC. It yields the protein CASSAHTTGTGEMSGYTF. The rearrangement joins TRBV9 to TRBJ1-2, with 10 bases aligning to TRBD1. Germline CDR1 SGDLS, CDR2 YYNGEE. The CDR3 totals 18 residues. Trimming at V came to 3 bases and at J to 7 bases, leaving 18 bases not matched to a gene.

This clone was seen a few times. This chain links TRBV5-1 with TRBJ2-2; D is undetermined. In germline, CDR1 is SGHRS, CDR2 YFSETQ. V was cut by 0 bases and J by 6 bases, with 9 bases left in between. The length of the CDR3 is 14 residues. CDR3 sequence: CASSLELSSGELFF. CDR3 nucleotides: TGCGCCAGCAGCTTGGAGCTTAGTTCCGGGGAGCTGTTTTTT.

This chain joins TRBV30 and TRBJ2-7; 7 bases match TRBD1. Germline CDR1 and CDR2: GTSNPN and SVGIG (reference sequence). The CDR3 sequence is 14 residues long. The V segment lost 2 bases and the J segment 6 bases; nucleotides outside the gene matches: 10. The CDR3 region has the DNA TGTGCCTGGAGTCCAGGGGGTTCCCCACTCGAGCAGTACTTC. Its protein product is CAWSPGGSPLEQYF.

The chain couples TRBV2 to TRBJ2-7; no reliable D call. Germline values: CDR1 SNHLY, CDR2 FYNNEI. The CDR3 covers 14 residues. The V end was cut by 0 bases, the J end by 9 bases, with 15 bases between. The DNA of the CDR3 is TGTGCCAGCAGTGAAGCCAACCGAAGAGTCGGGCAGTACTTC. Translating gives CASSEANRRVGQYF. The full variable domain, in which reference TRBV2 and TRBJ2-7 provide the parts outside the CDR3, is EPEVTQTPSHQVTQMGQEVILRCVPISNHLYFYWYRQILGQKVEFLVSFYNNEISEKSEIFDDQFSVERPDGSNFTLKIRSTKLEDSAMYFCASSEANRRVGQYFGPGTRLTVT.

This chain connects TRBV6-5 to TRBJ2-5; maybe TRBD1 (5 bases). Germline CDR1 is MNHEY and CDR2 is SVGAGI. The V end was cut by 8 bases, the J end by 2 bases, with 12 bases between. The CDR3 is 13 amino acids. The CDR3 coding sequence is TGTGCCAGCCGGCAGGGATGGCAAGAGACCCAGTACTTC. Its protein is CASRQGWQETQYF.

This chain connects TRBV5-5 to TRBJ2-2, with 7 positions matching TRBD2. CDR1 and CDR2 from the germline V gene are SGHKS and YYEKEE (reference sequence). This CDR3 spans 15 amino acids. Trimming cost V 1 base and J 2 bases; bases outside gene matches: 2. CDR3 DNA: TGTGCCAGCAGCTTGACTAGCGTTAACACCGGGGAGCTGTTTTTT. Amino acid sequence: CASSLTSVNTGELFF.

The chain is built from TRBV19 and TRBJ2-1, with D uncertain. The CDR3 runs 12 residues. Germline values: CDR1 LNHDA, CDR2 SQIVND (reference sequence). V was pared by 4 bases and J by 8 bases, with 9 bases between. The CDR3 DNA is TGTGCCAGTAGTACCCTATTGCATGAGCAGTTCTTC. Encoded protein: CASSTLLHEQFF.

The chain is built from TRBV6-5 and TRBJ2-1; a possible D gene is TRBD2 (6 bases). This CDR3 has 13 residues. The V end lost 6 bases, the J end lost 5 bases, and 11 bases lay between the germline ends. Germline loops: CDR1 MNHEY, CDR2 SVGAGI. Written as DNA, the CDR3 is TGTGCCAGCAGGAAGGGACTCCACAATGAGCAGTTCTTC. It codes for CASRKGLHNEQFF.

The chain combines TRBV6-5 with TRBJ1-6; D is unclear. V was clipped by 0 bases and J by 10 bases, with 16 bases between them. Germline loops: CDR1 MNHEY, CDR2 SVGAGI. The CDR3 covers 16 residues. CDR3 nucleotide sequence: TGTGCCAGCAGTTACTCAGTGATGCGTCGAAACTCACCCCTCCACTTT. Translation: CASSYSVMRRNSPLHF.

This chain connects TRBV2 to TRBJ2-2, with 13 bases lining up with TRBD2. The V segment lost 3 bases and the J segment 5 bases; nucleotides outside the gene matches: 9. The CDR3 spans 18 residues. CDR1 and CDR2 from the germline V gene are SNHLY and FYNNEI. The CDR3 region is CASSEGGLAGVYTGELFF. The CDR3 bases are TGTGCCAGCAGTGAGGGCGGACTAGCGGGAGTATATACCGGGGAGCTGTTTTTT.

This clone was counted between two and nine times. Written as DNA, the CDR3 is TGTGCCAGCAGGAGCCTGGGACAGGGAAGCTATGGCTACACCTTC. The encoded protein is CASRSLGQGSYGYTF. The genes are TRBV6-5 and TRBJ1-2; 9 bases align to TRBD1. After removal of 6 bases from V and 4 bases from J, the junction contained 9 bases not matched to a gene. This CDR3 is built from 15 residues. Germline V lookup: CDR1 MNHEY, CDR2 SVGAGI.

This clone occurred a few times. The chain links TRBV25-1 to TRBJ1-6; D is perhaps TRBD1 (6 bases). This CDR3 contains 15 residues. Germline assignment: CDR1 MGHDK and CDR2 SYGVNS. V was shortened by 6 bases and J by 5 bases, with 14 bases between the two germline ends. The CDR3 DNA reads as TGTGCCAGCAGGGAGGGAGGGGGGAATAATTCACCCCTCCACTTT. This encodes CASREGGGNNSPLHF.

This rearrangement joins TRBV5-1 to TRBJ2-7, with 9 nucleotides matching TRBD1. The CDR3 is 13 residues long. V trimming: 9 bases; J trimming: 1 base; junction bases outside the gene matches: 5. Looked up from germline, CDR1 is SGHRS and CDR2 is YFSETQ. The CDR3 here is CAIPTGGSYEQYF. The CDR3 DNA reads as TGCGCCATCCCGACAGGGGGGTCCTACGAGCAGTACTTC.

This clone was recorded once. The genes are TRBV7-6 and TRBJ2-6; TRBD2 aligns across 12 bases. V was clipped by 2 bases and J by 6 bases; unmatched bases: 5. The CDR3 consists of 17 residues. The germline V gene encodes CDR1 SGHVS and CDR2 FNYEAQ. DNA for the CDR3: TGTGCCAGCAGCTTAAGACTAGCGGGGGTAAAGGCCAACGTCCTGACTTTC. This translates into CASSLRLAGVKANVLTF.

This sequence joins TRBV11-2 and TRBJ1-4, with D tentatively TRBD1 (6 bases). There are 14 residues in the CDR3. The germline V gene encodes CDR1 SGHAT and CDR2 FQNNGV. V was shortened by 2 bases and J by 8 bases, with 12 bases between the two germline ends. The CDR3 is CASSLFAGVEKLFF. The CDR3 DNA reads as TGTGCCAGCAGCTTATTCGCAGGGGTCGAAAAACTGTTTTTT.

This rearrangement joins TRBV25-1 to TRBJ2-1; perhaps TRBD1 as D (6 bases). Trimming pared 4 bases from V and 0 bases from J, leaving 13 bases between. The germline V gene encodes CDR1 MGHDK and CDR2 SYGVNS. The CDR3 has 16 residues. The CDR3 protein is CASSGLWTVSYNEQFF. The CDR3 bases are TGTGCCAGCAGTGGACTGTGGACAGTCTCCTACAATGAGCAGTTCTTC.

This clone occurred a few times. The chain combines TRBV11-2 with TRBJ2-5, with D possibly TRBD1 on 6 matching bases. The CDR3 loop spans 13 amino acids. Germline V gene data show CDR1 as SGHAT and CDR2 as FQNNGV. V was pared by 5 bases and J by 7 bases, with 14 bases between. The CDR3 bases are TGTGCCAGCAGCCCGAACAGGGTTGGGACCCAGTACTTC. It encodes CASSPNRVGTQYF.

The genes are TRBV19 and TRBJ2-2, with a tentative D call TRBD2 (6 bases). The V end lost 1 base, the J end lost 6 bases, and 12 bases lay between the germline ends. The CDR3 length is 15 residues. Germline V gives CDR1 LNHDA, CDR2 SQIVND (reference sequence). The CDR3 protein is CASSIGASVSGELFF. The CDR3 nucleotides read TGTGCCAGTAGTATAGGGGCTAGCGTATCCGGGGAGCTGTTTTTT.

The chain has TRBV19 and TRBJ2-3, with D tentatively TRBD1 (5 bases). V dropped 1 base and J dropped 1 base, with 12 bases sitting between them. CDR3 length: 16 residues. Germline lookup yields CDR1 LNHDA and CDR2 SQIVND (reference sequence). The CDR3 sequence is CASSIVSTRGTDTQYF. The CDR3 region has the DNA TGTGCCAGTAGTATAGTTTCCACCAGGGGCACAGATACGCAGTATTTT.

This rearrangement joins TRBV5-1 to TRBJ1-2, with TRBD1 matching 7 bases. The ends lost 3 bases at V and 4 bases at J; junction bases unmatched: 6. CDR3 length: 14 residues. CDR1 is SGHRS and CDR2 is YFSETQ in the germline V gene. The CDR3 nucleotides are TGCGCCAGCAGCTCTGAGACAGGGAGCTATGGCTACACCTTC. Translated: CASSSETGSYGYTF. Full variable domain (missing parts from reference TRBV5-1 and TRBJ1-2): KAGVTQTPRYLIKTRGQQVTLSCSPISGHRSVSWYQQTPGQGLQFLFEYFSETQRNKGNFPGRFSGRQFSNSRSEMNVSTLELGDSALYLCASSSETGSYGYTFGSGTRLTVV.